One and the same sample provided the 24 T cell receptor beta chains below, sequenced in a study of regulatory T cells in long-lasting Graves disease. Arm-PCR of CDR3 regions and iRepertoire HTBI primers were used to build TCR beta libraries. TCRdb reprocessed the multiplex PCR reads via MiXCR and lists one record per CDR3 protein. The data contain over 200,000 distinct CDR3 sequences, about 17% of them singletons. Sample time point: newly diagnosed GD, antithyroid drugs for less than 3 months. Generation of the TCR library employed RNA extracted from PBMCs. These data also formed part of another study, on T cells in Graves' hyperthyroidism and ophthalmopathy.

The sequenced sample was peripheral blood mononuclear cells (PBMCs), obtained at new diagnosis, from a patient treated with antithyroid drugs. These receptors came from a woman aged 25 to 39 with Graves disease.

As to this clonotype: Being one base from a much bigger clone, this may be a read error. This chain connects TRBV19 to TRBJ2-5; D is possibly TRBD2 (6 bases). With 3 bases removed from V and 11 bases from J, the gap between germline ends came to 22 bases. Germline V lookup: CDR1 LNHDA, CDR2 SQIVND (reference sequence). The CDR3 has 15 residues. The DNA of the CDR3 is TGTGCCAGTAGTATTGCGGGGAGCCTCTACAATGAGCAGTACTTC. As protein: CASSIAGSLYNEQYF.

This clonotype appeared a few times. The likely explanation is a read error, given a far larger clone one base away. The chain uses TRBV11-2 and TRBJ2-3; D is uncertain. Near its end, the DNA agrees better with TRBJ2-5, so the J call may be wrong. CDR1 and CDR2 from the germline V gene are SGHAT and FQNNGV. The CDR3 loop spans 14 amino acids. This chain's CDR3 is CASSLELSRGTQYF. The CDR3, as DNA: TGTGCCAGCAGCTTAGAACTAAGCCGCGGGACCCAGTACTTC.

This clonotype appeared many times. This chain links TRBV11-2 with TRBJ1-3, with D uncertain. Germline loops: CDR1 SGHAT, CDR2 FQNNGV. Trimming left V 2 bases short and J 0 bases short, with 5 bases between. The CDR3 is 14 amino acids. CDR3 loop: CASSLRSSGNTIYF. The CDR3 DNA reads as TGTGCCAGCAGCTTAAGATCCTCTGGAAACACCATATATTTT.

This clonotype was seen ten or more times. J is TRBJ2-1 and V is TRBV4-2, with TRBD1 as a possible D gene (5 bases). Trimming shortened V by 2 bases and J by 10 bases, and 12 bases separated the two germline ends. The CDR3 spans 13 residues. The germline V gene encodes CDR1 LGHNA and CDR2 YNFKEQ. The CDR3 sequence: CASSQTGRVEQFF. CDR3 bases: TGTGCCAGCAGCCAAACGGGCAGGGTCGAGCAGTTCTTC.

This clonotype was observed many times. The V call is TRBV9, the J call TRBJ1-6, with 8 bases aligning to TRBD1. J was trimmed by 9 bases and V by 3 bases; bases with no gene match: 8. The CDR3 length is 15 residues. The V gene's germline CDR1 is SGDLS and CDR2 YYNGEE. CDR3 loop: CASSGEGTGGSPLHF. The CDR3, as DNA: TGTGCCAGCAGCGGGGAGGGGACAGGAGGTTCACCCCTCCACTTT.

Ten or more counts support this clonotype. This chain uses TRBV11-2 with TRBJ2-5, with 8 bases lining up with TRBD2. The CDR3 runs to 16 residues. The germline CDR1 and CDR2 sequences are SGHAT and FQNNGV. V shed 7 bases and J 5 bases; nucleotides not matched to a gene: 15. The CDR3 protein is CASTLPGGAGAETQYF. CDR3 DNA sequence: TGTGCCAGCACCCTCCCGGGCGGAGCGGGGGCGGAGACCCAGTACTTC.

This clonotype was counted many times. Given a much more abundant clone one base away, this may be a read error. V usage is TRBV3-1 and J usage is TRBJ2-1; 14 bases line up with TRBD2. Germline V gene sequence: CDR1 LGHDT, CDR2 YNNKEL (reference sequence). V lost 1 base and J lost 12; bases outside the gene matches: 8. The CDR3 totals 16 residues. This CDR3 is CASSQVDGTSGGRQFF. DNA for the CDR3: TGTGCCAGCAGCCAAGTTGATGGGACTAGCGGGGGTCGGCAGTTCTTC.

This clonotype showed up many times. The rearrangement joins TRBV14 to TRBJ2-3; D is undetermined. The CDR3 runs 14 residues. Germline values: CDR1 SGHDN, CDR2 FVKESK. V gave up 3 bases and J gave up 1 base, with 8 bases separating them. CDR3 nucleotide sequence: TGTGCCAGCAGCCACAGGCGGCGCACAGATACGCAGTATTTT. Amino acid sequence: CASSHRRRTDTQYF. Looking up the rest from reference TRBV14 and TRBJ2-3 gives the full variable domain: EAGVTQFPSHSVIEKGQTVTLRCDPISGHDNLYWYRRVMGKEIKFLLHFVKESKQDESGMPNNRFLAERTGGTYSTLKVQPAELEDSGVYFCASSHRRRTDTQYFGPGTRLTVL.

The rearrangement links TRBV2 to TRBJ1-2; the match to TRBD1 covers 10 bases. The CDR3 is 14 residues long. Germline V gives CDR1 SNHLY, CDR2 FYNNEI. Trimming took 10 bases from V and 2 from J; bases not matched to a gene: 7. This chain's CDR3 is CATVPGQGNYGYTF. The CDR3 DNA is TGTGCCACCGTTCCGGGACAGGGGAACTATGGCTACACCTTC.

Many counts were recorded for this clonotype. The V gene is TRBV11-2, the J gene TRBJ1-1; TRBD1 matches at 7 bases. The germline gives CDR1 SGHAT, CDR2 FQNNGV. The V gene end was trimmed by 2 bases and the J gene end by 1 base; junction bases not matched to a gene: 10. The CDR3 runs to 17 residues. CDR3 amino acids: CASSLRTGLRKNTEAFF. CDR3 bases: TGTGCCAGCAGCTTAAGGACAGGTCTTAGAAAGAACACTGAAGCTTTCTTT. The full variable domain, its missing parts supplied by reference TRBV11-2 and TRBJ1-1, is EAGVAQSPRYKIIEKRQSVAFWCNPISGHATLYWYQQILGQGPKLLIQFQNNGVVDDSQLPKDRFSAERLKGVDSTLKIQPAKLEDSAVYLCASSLRTGLRKNTEAFFGQGTRLTVV.

This clonotype was seen many times. V gene TRBV20-1 combines with J gene TRBJ2-5; weak D call: TRBD1 (5 bases). CDR1 DFQATT and CDR2 SNEGSKA come from the germline V gene (reference sequence). This CDR3 region has 15 residues. Trimming cost V 0 bases and J 1 base, with 12 bases left between them. CDR3 in amino acids: CSARDRRTGQETQYF. In DNA form, the CDR3 reads TGCAGTGCTAGAGATCGGAGAACAGGCCAAGAGACCCAGTACTTC.

V is TRBV3-1 and J is TRBJ2-2, with D unresolved. Germline V lookup: CDR1 LGHDT, CDR2 YNNKEL (reference sequence). The CDR3 totals 12 residues. V was trimmed by 6 bases and J by 7 bases, leaving 9 bases between them. In nucleotides, the CDR3 is TGTGCCAGCAGTTATATCGACGGGGAGCTGTTTTTT. Translating it yields CASSYIDGELFF.

This clonotype was detected many times. The chain is built from TRBV9 and TRBJ2-3, with D unresolved. The CDR3 has 14 amino acids. V lost 4 bases to trimming and J lost 0 bases, with 9 bases between them. Germline V CDR1 and CDR2: SGDLS, YYNGEE. The CDR3 DNA follows: TGTGCCAGCAGCAGGGTCGGAAGCACAGATACGCAGTATTTT. Its translation: CASSRVGSTDTQYF. Variable domain in full (rest from reference TRBV9 and TRBJ2-3): DSGVTQTPKHLITATGQRVTLRCSPRSGDLSVYWYQQSLDQGLQFLIQYYNGEERAKGNILERFSAQQFPDLHSELNLSSLELGDSALYFCASSRVGSTDTQYFGPGTRLTVL.

The sample holds many counts of this clonotype. The chain combines TRBV5-4 with TRBJ2-1; 9 nucleotides agree with TRBD1. The trim removed 3 bases at V and 1 base at J, leaving 2 bases unmatched. Germline CDR1 and CDR2: SGHNT and YYREEE (reference sequence). This CDR3 is 15 amino acids long. The CDR3 DNA is TGTGCCAGCAGCTCGACAGGGGGATCCTACAATGAGCAGTTCTTC. Amino acid sequence: CASSSTGGSYNEQFF.

This clonotype was seen ten or more times. CDR3 nucleotides: TGTGCCAGCAGCGTGGGACAGGGGGTGGCTGGAAACACCATATATTTT. Amino acids: CASSVGQGVAGNTIYF. This sequence joins TRBV7-8 and TRBJ1-3; 11 nucleotides agree with TRBD1. This CDR3 has 16 amino acids. V lost 5 bases and J lost 2; bases outside the gene matches: 5. Germline assignment: CDR1 SGHVS and CDR2 FQNEAQ.

The rearrangement joins TRBV3-1 to TRBJ1-1, with no clear D. This CDR3 is 15 amino acids long. Per the germline V gene, CDR1 is LGHDT and CDR2 is YNNKEL (reference sequence). The ends were cut back, 6 bases at V and 3 bases at J, with 17 bases in the middle. The CDR3 DNA reads as TGTGCCAGCAGAGAGGCGACCCTATGGGACACTGAAGCTTTCTTT. Encoded protein: CASREATLWDTEAFF.

Ten or more counts support this clonotype. This chain links TRBV20-1 with TRBJ2-3, with D possibly TRBD1 on 5 matching bases. Trimming pared 3 bases from V and 4 bases from J, leaving 11 bases between. The CDR3 is 13 residues long. CDR1 and CDR2 from the germline V gene are DFQATT and SNEGSKA (reference sequence). CDR3 sequence: CSARWGPADTQYF. The CDR3 region has the DNA TGCAGTGCTAGGTGGGGCCCAGCAGATACGCAGTATTTT.

The chain couples TRBV27 to TRBJ1-6; 8 bases fit TRBD1. Germline CDR1 reads MNHEY; CDR2 reads SMNVEV (reference sequence). The CDR3 totals 13 residues. Trimming took 7 bases from V and 8 from J; bases not matched to a gene: 4. The CDR3: CASTGQAYSPLHF. The CDR3 DNA follows: TGTGCCAGCACGGGACAGGCCTATTCACCCCTCCACTTT.

This clonotype came up many times. V and J are TRBV7-8 and TRBJ1-2; weak D call: TRBD1 (6 bases). V was cut by 5 bases and J by 1 base, with 14 bases left in between. Germline V gene sequence: CDR1 SGHVS, CDR2 FQNEAQ. This CDR3 contains 15 residues. The chain's CDR3 is CASSQGTTRNYGYTF. The CDR3 DNA follows: TGTGCCAGCAGCCAAGGGACAACGCGTAACTATGGCTACACCTTC.

In regard to this clonotype: A single base separates this from a much larger clone, so it may be a read error. V is TRBV19 and J is TRBJ2-2, with D possibly TRBD2 on 6 matching bases. Germline V gives CDR1 LNHDA, CDR2 SQIVND (reference sequence). The V end lost 9 bases, the J end lost 0 bases, and 8 bases lay between the germline ends. The CDR3 runs to 13 residues. The CDR3 nucleotides are TGTGCCAGCGGGACTTCGAACACCGGGGAGCTGTTTTTT. Protein: CASGTSNTGELFF.

This clonotype has at least ten counts. The V call is TRBV2, the J call TRBJ2-1; 7 bases line up with TRBD1. The CDR3 loop spans 11 amino acids. Per the germline V gene, CDR1 is SNHLY and CDR2 is FYNNEI. J was trimmed by 7 bases and V by 8 bases; bases with no gene match: 2. The CDR3 DNA is TGTGCCAGCTTGACAGGGAATGAGCAGTTCTTC. As protein: CASLTGNEQFF. Full variable domain (missing parts from reference TRBV2 and TRBJ2-1): EPEVTQTPSHQVTQMGQEVILRCVPISNHLYFYWYRQILGQKVEFLVSFYNNEISEKSEIFDDQFSVERPDGSNFTLKIRSTKLEDSAMYFCASLTGNEQFFGPGTRLTVL.

Regarding this clonotype: It may be a read error: a sequence one base away is much more abundant. The chain carries TRBV20-1 and TRBJ2-7; weak D call: TRBD1 (7 bases). Germline CDR1 is DFQATT and CDR2 is SNEGSKA (reference sequence). The CDR3 runs to 15 residues. Between the trimmed V and J ends, which lost 0 bases and 7 bases, there was a span of 19 bases. For the CDR3, the DNA is TGCAGTGCTAGAGATCGGAGGGGGCGCCGGAATGAGCAGTACTTC. Amino acid sequence: CSARDRRGRRNEQYF.

This clonotype was observed many times. V usage is TRBV18 and J usage is TRBJ2-7; no firm D call. Trimming removed 2 bases at V and 2 bases at J, with 4 bases between. Germline values: CDR1 KGHSH, CDR2 LQKENI. The CDR3 length is 12 residues. Here the CDR3 reads CASSPGPYEQYF. CDR3 bases: TGTGCCAGCTCACCAGGGCCCTACGAGCAGTACTTC.

This clonotype was counted ten times or more. V usage is TRBV3-1 and J usage is TRBJ2-5, with a weak D call TRBD2 (5 bases). The V and J ends lost 3 bases and 6 bases respectively, with 8 bases between them. CDR1 is LGHDT, CDR2 YNNKEL, per germline (reference sequence). The CDR3 is made up of 12 amino acids. The CDR3 loop reads CASSHGVKTQYF. In nucleotides, the CDR3 is TGTGCCAGCAGCCACGGGGTAAAGACCCAGTACTTC.